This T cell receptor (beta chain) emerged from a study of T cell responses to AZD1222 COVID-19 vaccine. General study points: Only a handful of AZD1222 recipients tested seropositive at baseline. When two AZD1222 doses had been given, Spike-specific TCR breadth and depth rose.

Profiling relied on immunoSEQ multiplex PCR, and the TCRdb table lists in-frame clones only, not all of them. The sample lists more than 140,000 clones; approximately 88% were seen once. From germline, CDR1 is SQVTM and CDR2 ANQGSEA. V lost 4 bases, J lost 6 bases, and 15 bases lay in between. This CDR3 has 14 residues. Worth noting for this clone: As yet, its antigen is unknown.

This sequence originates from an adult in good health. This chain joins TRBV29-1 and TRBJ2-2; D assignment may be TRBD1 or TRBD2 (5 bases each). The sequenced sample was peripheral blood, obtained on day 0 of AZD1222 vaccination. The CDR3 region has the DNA TGCAGCGTTGTTCACGGGACGGCCGCCGGGGAGCTGTTTTTT. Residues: CSVVHGTAAGELFF.